This TCR beta chain was sequenced for a study of cytomegalovirus exposure and HLA in healthy donors (dated by TCRdb to about 2017). Turning to the overall study: In an earlier analysis of fewer than 750 of the donors, approximately 260 Gb of sequence data and 90 million to 120 million unique TCR beta sequences from about 179 million T cells were reported. The study was designed to test whether signatures of past pathogen exposure could be identified by cataloging public T cell receptors. Donor age, sex, ethnicity and CMV serostatus were compiled alongside the repertoire data. High-throughput TCR immunosequencing, statistical association of individual TCRs with disease status, and machine learning were combined to predict cytomegalovirus infection status. Along with the roughly 700-subject first cohort, a separate validation cohort of over a hundred different subjects was used. Every discovery cohort repertoire had been produced on one sequencing platform. On average, around 240,000 unique TCR beta nucleotide sequences were sequenced per donor among fewer than 500 genotyped donors of the cohort, with approximately 18% of those sequences being non-productive. The study profiled the T cell repertoires of hundreds of subjects by immunosequencing and related them to cytomegalovirus serostatus. Of the 300 to 500 genotyped donors, 81% were placed in the genetic ancestry cluster associated with self-reported Caucasian donors. To decide whether each TCR beta V gene segment behaved as functional or pseudogenic, an earlier analysis of some 570 of the donors relied on high-throughput TCR beta sequencing. A later analysis re-analyzed previously published TCR beta repertoires from about 600 donors and added high-resolution HLA genotyping to study TCR occurrence patterns. Typing coverage varied by locus: roughly 629-630 donors for A, B, C, DRB1 and DQB1; more than 500 for DQA1; nearly 610 for DPA1; approximately 470 for DPB1. Both class I and class II loci were covered by HLA typing, at four-digit resolution. Roughly 310 gigabases of sequencing data and tens of millions of unique TCR sequences were included in an early release covering around 600 HLA-typed donors. In a later genetic analysis, genome-wide SNP genotypes for about 55% of the roughly 700 donors were used, and that subset was treated as a discovery cohort. Five DR-DQ haplotypes were handled as single units for association and clustering, since linkage in the cohort was strong. Rather than drawing on any new phenotypic data, the later analysis identified candidate immune exposures from TCR beta sequences and the way those sequences occurred across donors.

Of note for this clone: Its cognate antigen has yet to be identified. No quality values exist for individual bases; no much larger clone is one base distant.

The cohort comprised hundreds of healthy bone marrow donors. At the time of sampling, all cohort members were nominally healthy, though unrecorded immune exposures were likely present. The donor tested CMV seronegative and was one of the 352 seronegative cohort members. A peripheral blood sample was collected from each donor, and TCR beta sequencing was performed on peripheral blood mononuclear cells. Genomic DNA was extracted from the blood cell samples with the Qiagen DNeasy Blood Extraction Kit. Study-level results and caveats: At a false discovery rate of 0.05, a later analysis linked fewer than 20,000 TCR beta sequences to specific HLA alleles. While some public TCRs were present in many individuals, most TCR sequences turned up only very rarely across donors. Because HLA typing was missing for some donors at each locus, association tests included only the typed subset. According to a later analysis, TCR association rates differed among HLA loci, with DRB1 alleles showing the most associated TCRs and HLA-C alleles showing the fewest. A group of highly shared sequence variants was considered likely to be a technical artifact of the sequencing pipeline. An earlier analysis of 587 of the donors showed that most TCR beta V segments appeared in productive rearrangements either about 87% or about 30% of the time, which broadly matched IMGT annotations. Cytomegalovirus status was reported to be diagnosed by the classifier with high specificity and sensitivity in both the original and validation cohorts. Because counts were too low, roughly 16 rarely observed V segments, including chromosome 9 orphons, were excluded from the earlier analysis of 587 of the donors. Correlated functional status among segregating V segments might reflect linkage disequilibrium, but an unknown experimental factor could not be ruled out. A later genetic analysis associated a missense DCLRE1C variant with V-gene and J-gene trimming of TCR beta chains, and an independent cohort replicated the association. In this cohort, only TCR beta chains were sequenced, and detectable features were limited by the absence of alpha or paired-chain data. When HLA alleles, especially DR and DQ, strongly co-occurred, TCR associations were difficult to assign to individual alleles. The study gave a list of 150 to 200 TCR beta chains associated with cytomegalovirus. Several of the top co-occurrence clusters appeared to be linked to parvovirus B19, influenza, CMV and Epstein-Barr virus, according to a later analysis. According to a later genetic analysis, donors in an Asian-associated ancestry cluster had fewer N-insertions in productive TCRs than the approximately 710-donor mean. For the cohort, immune exposure information was limited to CMV serostatus. A few of the identified cytomegalovirus-associated TCR beta chains were confirmed in vitro to be specific for cytomegalovirus antigens. It was suggested by the authors that the approach could potentially be generalized to other disease states and immunological phenotypes. In a later analysis, HLA-associated TCR beta chains were found to be more clonally expanded and to have lower generation probabilities than equally common non-associated chains. In a later analysis, most CMV-associated TCR beta chains were found to appear HLA-restricted, with HLA associations seemingly driven largely by CMV exposure. A further reported finding was that TCR beta sequences accurately predicted the HLA-A and HLA-B alleles for most subjects in the first cohort. Sequencing depth was assumed to be roughly uniform across donors in the presence/absence analyses, though that assumption may not hold.

The library relied on the immunoSEQ multiplex PCR assay. The multiplex PCR relied on a mix of 60 forward primers for TCR Vbeta segments and 13 reverse primers for TCR Jbeta segments. The CDR3 region of rearranged TCR beta genes was amplified from genomic DNA by a multiplex PCR assay. Amplified TCR beta libraries were sequenced as 87-base-pair reads on the Illumina HiSeq System. In the authors' own workflow: Across the roughly 700 repertoires, a later analysis counted 75 million to 90 million unique TCR beta chains, 9.5 million to 12 million of which were shared by at least two donors. Raw reads were error-corrected and collapsed into unique sequences by a nearest-neighbor algorithm in which closely related sequences were merged to remove PCR and sequencing errors. To assign V, D and J gene segments, CDR3 sequences were aligned to IMGT reference sequences. For a sequence to be retained, a match of at least six nucleotides to both a V gene segment and a J gene segment was required. A rearrangement was called productive if the CDR3 had no stop codons and remained in frame with V and J, and every other rearrangement was called non-productive. CDR3 was defined according to IMGT convention as the region running from the second conserved V-encoded cysteine to the conserved J-encoded phenylalanine. In an earlier analysis of approximately 590 of the donors, sequences lacking an unambiguous match to a single V gene segment were excluded. An earlier analysis of 450 to 650 of the donors called V segments functional above 56.7% productive rearrangements and segregating when the between-donor standard deviation exceeded 5%. To diagnose cytomegalovirus status from the catalog of TCR beta chain sequences, a statistical classification framework was built. In a later analysis, TCR nucleotide sequences were compared against IMGT/GENE-DB human TR gene sequences so that V and J genes could be assigned. The TCRdist pipeline was used in a later analysis to assign CDR3 sequences and most-parsimonious VDJ recombination scenarios. In a later analysis, every TCR beta chain was defined by the combination of its CDR3 amino acid sequence and its V-gene family, and reads without a unique V-gene family were dropped. A later analysis removed 592 highly shared, low-generation-probability nucleotide sequences to deal with suspected cross-contamination and a sequencing artifact. A later analysis calculated a clonal expansion index for each public chain from normalized within-repertoire ranks of inferred template counts. In a later analysis, generation probabilities were computed with a VDJ recombination model fitted to out-of-frame rearrangements, and the resulting probabilities were checked against IGoR. In a later analysis, TCR-TCR, TCR-HLA and TCR-CMV co-occurrence was scored with hypergeometric tests, and a repertoire-size bias correction was applied to TCR pairs. False discovery rates were estimated in a later analysis by permuting HLA or CMV assignments 20 times. In a later analysis, co-occurring TCRs were grouped using DBSCAN, with TCRdist sequence similarity added in when clustering inside HLA-allele-positive subsets. For co-occurrence clustering, repertoires with fewer than 30,000 or more than 120,000 public chains were excluded, along with roughly five repertoires with anomalous nucleotide sharing. The clones in this table, taken by TCRdb from immuneACCESS, are in-frame only. Not every clone is retained; where verified, under half of the shortfall comes from an unresolved V gene, and the cause of the rest is unknown. Clone size and V and J calls were adopted from that table, with D and trimming inferred from the DNA. In this sample the table shows nearly 110,000 clones, 81% of which occur a single time. Of the sample, 2% to 2.5% falls within the top ten clones.

The sequenced sample was PBMCs. This receptor was taken from a man between 25 and 39 years old in good health and CMV-seronegative.

The sequence in DNA is TGTGCCAGCAGCGTAGGGGGAGGCGACACCGGGGAGCTGTTTTTT. Translated, it gives CASSVGGGDTGELFF. The receptor chain draws on TRBV9 and TRBJ2-2, with a weak D call of TRBD2 (6 bases match). Between the V and J ends, shortened by 0 bases and 3 bases respectively, the junction contains 9 bases. The CDR3 starts with the cysteine, ends with the phenylalanine, and has 15 residues. Left in the record is the CDR3 DNA by itself, 45 bases read in frame from the first base. In the germline V gene, CDR1 corresponds to SGDLS and CDR2 to YYNGEE.